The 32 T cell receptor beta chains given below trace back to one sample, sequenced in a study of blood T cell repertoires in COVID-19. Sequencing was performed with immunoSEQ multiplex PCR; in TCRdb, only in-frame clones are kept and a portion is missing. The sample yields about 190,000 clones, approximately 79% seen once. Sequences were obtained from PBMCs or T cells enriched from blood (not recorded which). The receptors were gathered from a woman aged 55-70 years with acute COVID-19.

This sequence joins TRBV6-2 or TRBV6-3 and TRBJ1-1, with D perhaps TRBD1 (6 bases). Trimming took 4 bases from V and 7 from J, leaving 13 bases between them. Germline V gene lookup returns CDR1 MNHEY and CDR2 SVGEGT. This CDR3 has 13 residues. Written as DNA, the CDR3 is TGTGCCAGCAGTTTTAACAGGGTTGGTGAAGCTTTCTTT. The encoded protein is CASSFNRVGEAFF.

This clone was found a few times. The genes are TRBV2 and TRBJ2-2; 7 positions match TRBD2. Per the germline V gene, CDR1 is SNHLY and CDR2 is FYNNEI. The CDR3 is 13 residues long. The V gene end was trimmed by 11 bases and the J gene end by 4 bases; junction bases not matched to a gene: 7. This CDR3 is CAVGGFGTGELFF. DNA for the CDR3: TGTGCCGTGGGGGGGTTTGGCACCGGGGAGCTGTTTTTT.

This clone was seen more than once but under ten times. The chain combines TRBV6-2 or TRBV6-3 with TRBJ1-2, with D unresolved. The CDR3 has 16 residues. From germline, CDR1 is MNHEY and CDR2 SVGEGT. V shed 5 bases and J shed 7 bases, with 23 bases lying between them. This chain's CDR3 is CASSPRQFIPPPGYTF. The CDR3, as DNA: TGTGCCAGCAGTCCCCGTCAGTTTATTCCCCCGCCTGGCTACACCTTC.

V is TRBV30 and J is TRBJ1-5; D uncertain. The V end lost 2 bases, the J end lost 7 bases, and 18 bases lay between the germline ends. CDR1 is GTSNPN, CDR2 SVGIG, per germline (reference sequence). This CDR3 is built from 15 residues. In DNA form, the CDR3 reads TGTGCCTGGAGTTCACGGACTTTAGGGCGGCAGCCCCAGCATTTT. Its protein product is CAWSSRTLGRQPQHF.

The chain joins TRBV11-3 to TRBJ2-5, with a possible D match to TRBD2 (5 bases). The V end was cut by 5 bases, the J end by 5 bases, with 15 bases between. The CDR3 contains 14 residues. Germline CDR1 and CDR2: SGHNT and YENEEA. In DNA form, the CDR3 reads TGTGCCAGCAGCCCGGCGGGCAGAATGGAGACCCAGTACTTC. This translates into CASSPAGRMETQYF.

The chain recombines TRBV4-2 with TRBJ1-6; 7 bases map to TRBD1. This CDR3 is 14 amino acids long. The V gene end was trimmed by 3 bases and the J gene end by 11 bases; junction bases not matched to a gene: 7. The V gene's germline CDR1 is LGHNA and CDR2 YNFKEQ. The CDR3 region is CASSHSDRVAPLHF. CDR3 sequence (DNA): TGTGCCAGCAGCCACTCCGACAGGGTAGCACCCCTCCACTTT.

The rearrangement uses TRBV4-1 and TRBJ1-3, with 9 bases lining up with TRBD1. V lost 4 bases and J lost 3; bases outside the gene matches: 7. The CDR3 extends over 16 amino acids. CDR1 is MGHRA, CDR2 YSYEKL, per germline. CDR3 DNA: TGCGCCAGCAGCCCGACACAGGGGGCAGGTGGAAACACCATATATTTT. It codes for CASSPTQGAGGNTIYF.

The CDR3 loop reads CATSSDLGRGFGYTF. CDR3 coding DNA: TGTGCCACCAGCAGTGATCTGGGCAGGGGCTTTGGCTACACCTTC. This chain links TRBV15 with TRBJ1-2, with D maybe TRBD1 (6 bases). Germline V lookup: CDR1 LNHNV, CDR2 YYDKDF (reference sequence). CDR3 length: 15 amino acids. The germline V and J ends were trimmed by 3 bases and 7 bases, with 18 bases remaining between them. The full variable domain, rest sourced from reference TRBV15 and TRBJ1-2, is DAMVIQNPRYQVTQFGKPVTLSCSQTLNHNVMYWYQQKSSQAPKLLFHYYDKDFNNEADTPDNFQSRRPNTSFCFLDIRSPGLGDTAMYLCATSSDLGRGFGYTFGSGTRLTVV.

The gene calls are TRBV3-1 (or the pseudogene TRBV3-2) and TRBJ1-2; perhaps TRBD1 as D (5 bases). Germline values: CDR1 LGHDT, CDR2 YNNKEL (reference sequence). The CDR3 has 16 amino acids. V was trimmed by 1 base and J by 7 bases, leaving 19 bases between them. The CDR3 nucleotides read TGTGCCAGCAGCCAAGCCCCCTCCCCTGGGGGAGGTGGCTACACCTTC. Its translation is CASSQAPSPGGGGYTF.

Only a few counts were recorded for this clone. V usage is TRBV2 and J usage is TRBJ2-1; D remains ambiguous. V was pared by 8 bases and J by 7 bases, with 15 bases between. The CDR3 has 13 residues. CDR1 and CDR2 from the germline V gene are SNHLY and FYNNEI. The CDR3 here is CASGGGEMNEQFF. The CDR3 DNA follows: TGTGCCAGCGGCGGTGGAGAGATGAATGAGCAGTTCTTC.

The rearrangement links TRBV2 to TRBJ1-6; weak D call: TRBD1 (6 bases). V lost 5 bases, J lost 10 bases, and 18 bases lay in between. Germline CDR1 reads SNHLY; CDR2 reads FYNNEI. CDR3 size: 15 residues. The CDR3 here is CASSTDSRSKSPLHF. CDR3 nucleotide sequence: TGTGCCAGCAGTACGGACAGCAGGTCGAAATCACCCCTCCACTTT.

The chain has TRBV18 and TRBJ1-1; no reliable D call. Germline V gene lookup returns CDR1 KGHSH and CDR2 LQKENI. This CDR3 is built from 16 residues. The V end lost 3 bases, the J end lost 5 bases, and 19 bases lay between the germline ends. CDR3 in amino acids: CASSPRLWERRTEAFF. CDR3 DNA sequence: TGTGCCAGCTCACCGAGGCTATGGGAGAGGCGGACTGAAGCTTTCTTT.

The CDR3 DNA sequence: TGTGCCAGCACCAGGGCCAACACTGAAGCTTTCTTT. Its translation is CASTRANTEAFF. The V and J genes are TRBV12-3 or TRBV12-4 and TRBJ1-1, with a tentative D call TRBD1 (5 bases). CDR3 size: 12 residues. Trimming removed 7 bases from V and 2 bases from J, with 8 bases in between.

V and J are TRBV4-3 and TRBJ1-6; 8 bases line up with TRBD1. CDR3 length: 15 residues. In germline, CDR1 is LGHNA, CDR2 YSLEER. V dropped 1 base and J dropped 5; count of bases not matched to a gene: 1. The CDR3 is CASSQVDRDNSPLHF. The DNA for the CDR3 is TGCGCCAGCAGCCAAGTGGACAGGGATAATTCACCCCTCCACTTT.

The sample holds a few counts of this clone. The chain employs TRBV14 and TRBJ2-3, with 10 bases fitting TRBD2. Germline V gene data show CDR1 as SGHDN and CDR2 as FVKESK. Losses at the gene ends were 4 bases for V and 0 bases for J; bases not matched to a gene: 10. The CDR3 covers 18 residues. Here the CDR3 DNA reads TGTGCCAGCAGCCCCTGGCTAGCGGGAGAGTCGAGCACAGATACGCAGTATTTT. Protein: CASSPWLAGESSTDTQYF.

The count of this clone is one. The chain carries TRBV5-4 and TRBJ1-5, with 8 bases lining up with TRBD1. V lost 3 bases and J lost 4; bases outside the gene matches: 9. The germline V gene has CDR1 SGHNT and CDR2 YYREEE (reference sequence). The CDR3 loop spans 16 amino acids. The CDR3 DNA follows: TGTGCCAGCAGCTGGGGCGGACAGGGTGCTAATCAGCCCCAGCATTTT. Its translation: CASSWGGQGANQPQHF.

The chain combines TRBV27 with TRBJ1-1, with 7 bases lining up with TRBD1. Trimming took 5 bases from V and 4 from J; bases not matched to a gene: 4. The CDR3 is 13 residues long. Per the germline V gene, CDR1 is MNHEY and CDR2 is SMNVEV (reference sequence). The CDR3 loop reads CASSNYRGTEAFF. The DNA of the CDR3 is TGTGCCAGCAGTAACTACAGGGGCACTGAAGCTTTCTTT.

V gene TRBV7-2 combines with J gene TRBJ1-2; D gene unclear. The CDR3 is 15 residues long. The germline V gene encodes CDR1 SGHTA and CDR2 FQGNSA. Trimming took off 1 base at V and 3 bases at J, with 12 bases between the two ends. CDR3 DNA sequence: TGTGCCAGCAGCTTAGATTGGAACAGTTACTATGGCTACACCTTC. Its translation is CASSLDWNSYYGYTF.

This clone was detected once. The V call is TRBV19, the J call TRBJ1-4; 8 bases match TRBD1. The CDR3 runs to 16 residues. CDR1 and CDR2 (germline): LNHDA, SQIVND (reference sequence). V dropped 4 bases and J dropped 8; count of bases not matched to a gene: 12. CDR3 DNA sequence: TGTGCCAGTAGTACACGAGACAGGGGATGGCGGGAAAAACTGTTTTTT. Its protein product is CASSTRDRGWREKLFF.

CDR3 sequence reads: CASSPLQGTYEQYV. The CDR3 DNA reads TGTGCCAGCAGCCCACTACAGGGTACCTACGAGCAGTACGTC. The rearrangement uses TRBV3-1 (or the pseudogene TRBV3-2) and TRBJ2-7; a possible D gene is TRBD1 (6 bases). The germline gives CDR1 LGHDT, CDR2 YNNKEL (reference sequence). The V end was cut by 4 bases, the J end by 2 bases, with 12 bases between. The CDR3 has 14 residues.

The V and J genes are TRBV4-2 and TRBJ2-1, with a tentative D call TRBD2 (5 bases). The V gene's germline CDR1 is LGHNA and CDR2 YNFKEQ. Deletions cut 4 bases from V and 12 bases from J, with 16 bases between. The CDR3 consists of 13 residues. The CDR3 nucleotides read TGTGCCAGCAGCCCGGGCCGGACTCTCGGGCAGTTCTTC. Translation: CASSPGRTLGQFF.

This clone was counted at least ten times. The CDR3 protein is CASSQESGVYQKLFF. In DNA form, the CDR3 reads TGCGCCAGCAGCCAAGAGTCAGGGGTCTATCAAAAACTGTTTTTT. This chain connects TRBV4-3 to TRBJ1-4; tentatively, D is TRBD1 (6 bases). This CDR3 has 15 amino acids. Germline CDR1 LGHNA, CDR2 YSLEER. Trimming pared 0 bases from V and 9 bases from J, leaving 14 bases between.

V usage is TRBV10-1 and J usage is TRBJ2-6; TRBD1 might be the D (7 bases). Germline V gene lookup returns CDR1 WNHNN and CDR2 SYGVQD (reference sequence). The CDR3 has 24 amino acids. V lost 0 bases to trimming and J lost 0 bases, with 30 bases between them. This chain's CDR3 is CASSESSPRGQGGSPNSGANVLTF. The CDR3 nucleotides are TGCGCCAGCAGTGAGTCGTCACCCCGGGGGCAGGGGGGATCTCCGAACTCTGGGGCCAACGTCCTGACTTTC.

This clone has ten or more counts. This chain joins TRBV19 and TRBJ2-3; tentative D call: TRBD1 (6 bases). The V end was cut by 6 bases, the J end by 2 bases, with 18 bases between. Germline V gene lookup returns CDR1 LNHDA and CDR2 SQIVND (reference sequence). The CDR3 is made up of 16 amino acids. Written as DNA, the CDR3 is TGTGCCAGTAGCCGCGTGACAGGTGGATACACAGATACGCAGTATTTT. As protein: CASSRVTGGYTDTQYF.

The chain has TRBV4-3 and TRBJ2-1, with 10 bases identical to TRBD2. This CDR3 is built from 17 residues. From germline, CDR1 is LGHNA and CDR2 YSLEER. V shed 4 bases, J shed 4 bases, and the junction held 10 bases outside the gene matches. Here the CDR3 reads CASSRVTGTSDYNEQFF. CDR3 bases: TGCGCCAGCAGCCGAGTGACTGGGACTAGCGATTACAATGAGCAGTTCTTC.

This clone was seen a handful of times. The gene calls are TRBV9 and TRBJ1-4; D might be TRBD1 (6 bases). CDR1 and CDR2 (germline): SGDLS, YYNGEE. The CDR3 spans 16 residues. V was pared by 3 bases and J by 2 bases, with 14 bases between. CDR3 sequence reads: CASSAGLGGTNEKLFF. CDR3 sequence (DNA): TGTGCCAGCAGCGCGGGACTAGGGGGGACTAATGAAAAACTGTTTTTT. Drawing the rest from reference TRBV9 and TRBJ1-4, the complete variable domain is DSGVTQTPKHLITATGQRVTLRCSPRSGDLSVYWYQQSLDQGLQFLIQYYNGEERAKGNILERFSAQQFPDLHSELNLSSLELGDSALYFCASSAGLGGTNEKLFFGSGTQLSVL.

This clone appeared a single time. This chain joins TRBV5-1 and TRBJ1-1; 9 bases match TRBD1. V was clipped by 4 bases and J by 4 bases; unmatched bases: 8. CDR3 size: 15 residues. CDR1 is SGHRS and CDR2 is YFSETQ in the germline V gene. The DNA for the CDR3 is TGCGCCAGCAGCCCAGGGACAGGGCAAGGCACTGAAGCTTTCTTT. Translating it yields CASSPGTGQGTEAFF.

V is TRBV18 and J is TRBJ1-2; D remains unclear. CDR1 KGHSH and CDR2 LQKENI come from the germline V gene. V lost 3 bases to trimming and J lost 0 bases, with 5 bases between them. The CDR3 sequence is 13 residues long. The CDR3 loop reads CASSPTPNYGYTF. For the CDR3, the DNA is TGTGCCAGCTCACCGACACCTAACTATGGCTACACCTTC.

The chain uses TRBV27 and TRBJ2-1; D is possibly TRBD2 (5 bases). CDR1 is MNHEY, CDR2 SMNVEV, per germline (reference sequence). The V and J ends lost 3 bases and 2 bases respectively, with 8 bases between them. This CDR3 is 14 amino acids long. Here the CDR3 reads CASSFSGPYNEQFF. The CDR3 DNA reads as TGTGCCAGCAGTTTCAGCGGCCCCTACAATGAGCAGTTCTTC.

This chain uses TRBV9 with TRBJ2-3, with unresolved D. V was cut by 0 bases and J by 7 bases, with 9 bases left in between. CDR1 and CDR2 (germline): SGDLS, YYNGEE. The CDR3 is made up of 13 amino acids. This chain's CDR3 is CASSVDLEHTQYF. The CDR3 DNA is TGTGCCAGCAGCGTAGACCTAGAGCATACGCAGTATTTT.

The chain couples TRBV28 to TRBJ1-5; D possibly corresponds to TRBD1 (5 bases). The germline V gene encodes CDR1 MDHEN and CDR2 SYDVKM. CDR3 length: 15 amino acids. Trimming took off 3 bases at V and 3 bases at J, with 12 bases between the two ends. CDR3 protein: CASSLLGAYNQPQHF. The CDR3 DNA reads TGTGCCAGCAGTTTGCTAGGGGCATACAATCAGCCCCAGCATTTT. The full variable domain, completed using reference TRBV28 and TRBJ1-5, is DVKVTQSSRYLVKRTGEKVFLECVQDMDHENMFWYRQDPGLGLRLIYFSYDVKMKEKGDIPEGYSVSREKKERFSLILESASTNQTSMYLCASSLLGAYNQPQHFGDGTRLSIL.

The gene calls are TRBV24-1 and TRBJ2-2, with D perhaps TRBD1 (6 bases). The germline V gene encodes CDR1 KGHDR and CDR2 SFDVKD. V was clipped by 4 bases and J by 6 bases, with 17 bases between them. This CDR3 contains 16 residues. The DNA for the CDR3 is TGTGCCACCAGTGACTACAATTACAGGGAGCCCGGGGAGCTGTTTTTT. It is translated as CATSDYNYREPGELFF.